Listed here is a single TCR beta chain. Its specificity is not known. This entry belongs to a study of T cell responses to AZD1222 COVID-19 vaccine. Whole-study results and caveats: Clonal diversity was possibly underestimated; the donors were predominantly white British and more often female.

This CDR3 is 13 amino acids long. V was cut by 9 bases and J by 3 bases, with 14 bases left in between. Profiling relied on immunoSEQ multiplex PCR, and the TCRdb table lists in-frame clones only, not all of them. The sample records approximately 140,000 clones, about 93% being singletons. The chain employs TRBV12-3 or TRBV12-4 and TRBJ1-1; D gene unclear. The receptor was isolated from an adult in good health. The specimen comprised peripheral blood, sampled on day 0 of AZD1222 vaccination. CDR3 loop: CASRTSGDTEAFF. The CDR3 coding sequence is TGTGCCAGTCGGACCTCGGGAGACACTGAAGCTTTCTTT.